Presented here are 11 T cell receptor beta chains from one specimen sequenced in a study of response to subunit inactivated influenza vaccine. MiXCR was run by TCRdb on the RT-PCR reads, yielding one entry per CDR3 protein. The sample consists of about 700,000 distinct CDR3 sequences, approximately 15% of them appearing once. The source material was PBMCs from blood, sampled 14 to 15 days before vaccination. The receptor source for this set is a middle-aged man who received an inactivated influenza vaccine.

This clonotype was observed a handful of times. The J gene is TRBJ2-1, the V gene TRBV4-2, with D tentatively TRBD2 (5 bases). V was shortened by 1 base and J by 8 bases, with 21 bases between the two germline ends. The length of the CDR3 is 17 residues. CDR1 LGHNA and CDR2 YNFKEQ come from the germline V gene. CDR3 residues: CASSQVVSRALGDEQFF. For the CDR3, the DNA is TGTGCCAGCAGCCAAGTAGTCTCTCGGGCCCTCGGGGATGAGCAGTTCTTC.

This clonotype has just a few counts. This rearrangement joins TRBV27 to TRBJ1-2; 9 bases are a match to TRBD1. The CDR3 covers 14 residues. V shed 2 bases, J shed 6 bases, and the junction held 4 bases outside the gene matches. Germline values: CDR1 MNHEY, CDR2 SMNVEV (reference sequence). The CDR3 loop reads CASSLMGQGHGYTF. The CDR3 DNA sequence: TGTGCCAGCAGTTTAATGGGACAGGGACATGGCTACACCTTC.

J is TRBJ2-6 and V is TRBV5-1; possible D gene TRBD1, 6 bases. This CDR3 is 17 amino acids long. The V end was cut by 0 bases, the J end by 0 bases, with 10 bases between. CDR1 is SGHRS, CDR2 YFSETQ, per germline. CDR3 DNA sequence: TGCGCCAGCAGCTTGGATCTAGGGGGCTCTGGGGCCAACGTCCTGACTTTC. Translation: CASSLDLGGSGANVLTF.

V and J are TRBV20-1 and TRBJ2-2, with D unresolved. The CDR3 extends over 13 amino acids. V gave up 3 bases and J gave up 2 bases, with 7 bases separating them. CDR1 is DFQATT, CDR2 SNEGSKA, per germline (reference sequence). CDR3 nucleotide sequence: TGCAGTGCTAGCGGAATTAACACCGGGGAGCTGTTTTTT. Protein sequence: CSASGINTGELFF.

This clonotype appeared many times. The chain is built from TRBV4-2 and TRBJ2-1; TRBD2 matches at 11 bases. Looked up from germline, CDR1 is LGHNA and CDR2 is YNFKEQ. CDR3 length: 16 amino acids. The trim removed 4 bases at V and 4 bases at J, leaving 6 bases unmatched. The CDR3 sequence is CASSRGLADSYNEQFF. In DNA, the CDR3 is TGTGCCAGCAGCCGGGGACTAGCGGACTCATACAATGAGCAGTTCTTC.

The V and J genes are TRBV12-3 or TRBV12-4 and TRBJ1-5; D is unresolved. CDR3 length equals 12 residues. Trimming cost V 6 bases and J 8 bases, with 11 bases left between them. The CDR3 DNA follows: TGTGCCAGCAGCACCGGATGGGAGCCCCAGCATTTT. Translating gives CASSTGWEPQHF.

This rearrangement joins TRBV11-2 to TRBJ2-2; D remains unclear. This CDR3 contains 15 residues. Per germline, CDR1 SGHAT and CDR2 FQNNGV. V lost 1 base, J lost 0 bases, and 6 bases lay in between. The CDR3 DNA reads TGTGCCAGCAGCTTAGTGCATTCGAACACCGGGGAGCTGTTTTTT. This gives the protein CASSLVHSNTGELFF. Supplemented by reference TRBV11-2 and TRBJ2-2, the full variable domain reads EAGVAQSPRYKIIEKRQSVAFWCNPISGHATLYWYQQILGQGPKLLIQFQNNGVVDDSQLPKDRFSAERLKGVDSTLKIQPAKLEDSAVYLCASSLVHSNTGELFFGEGSRLTVL.

CDR3: CAISDRGLSNAYEQFF. CDR3 in DNA: TGTGCCATCAGTGACCGGGGGCTCTCCAACGCCTATGAGCAGTTCTTC. The V gene is TRBV10-3, the J gene TRBJ2-1; the D call may be TRBD1 or TRBD2 (6 bases each). Germline CDR1 and CDR2: ENHRY and SYGVKD. The CDR3 runs to 16 residues. Trimming left V 3 bases short and J 8 bases short, with 20 bases between.

A few counts support this clonotype. The chain employs TRBV6-5 and TRBJ2-7, with 14 nucleotides matching TRBD2. Germline CDR1 and CDR2: MNHEY and SVGAGI. The length of the CDR3 is 15 residues. V lost 2 bases and J lost 5; bases outside the gene matches: 2. The chain's CDR3 is CASSYPTSGGDEQYF. For the CDR3, the DNA is TGTGCCAGCAGTTACCCGACTAGCGGGGGGGACGAGCAGTACTTC.

This clonotype was observed a handful of times. The rearrangement links TRBV3-1 to TRBJ2-1; 8 positions agree with TRBD1. The V gene end was trimmed by 1 base and the J gene end by 7 bases; junction bases not matched to a gene: 6. CDR1 is LGHDT and CDR2 is YNNKEL in the germline V gene (reference sequence). This CDR3 region has 15 residues. As DNA, the CDR3 is TGTGCCAGCAGCCAAGTCCAGGGGGCCAGAAATGAGCAGTTCTTC. Its translation: CASSQVQGARNEQFF.

The chain links TRBV5-1 to TRBJ2-1, with TRBD2 matching 11 bases. Trimming removed 5 bases from V and 1 base from J; junction bases left unmatched: 17. This CDR3 is built from 20 residues. Germline-derived CDR1 and CDR2 are SGHRS and YFSETQ. CDR3 sequence reads: CASRPPLAGVRRRSYNEQFF. The DNA for the CDR3 is TGCGCCAGCAGACCCCCACTAGCGGGAGTACGGAGGAGGTCCTACAATGAGCAGTTCTTC. The variable domain in full, with the rest retrieved from reference TRBV5-1 and TRBJ2-1, is KAGVTQTPRYLIKTRGQQVTLSCSPISGHRSVSWYQQTPGQGLQFLFEYFSETQRNKGNFPGRFSGRQFSNSRSEMNVSTLELGDSALYLCASRPPLAGVRRRSYNEQFFGPGTRLTVL.